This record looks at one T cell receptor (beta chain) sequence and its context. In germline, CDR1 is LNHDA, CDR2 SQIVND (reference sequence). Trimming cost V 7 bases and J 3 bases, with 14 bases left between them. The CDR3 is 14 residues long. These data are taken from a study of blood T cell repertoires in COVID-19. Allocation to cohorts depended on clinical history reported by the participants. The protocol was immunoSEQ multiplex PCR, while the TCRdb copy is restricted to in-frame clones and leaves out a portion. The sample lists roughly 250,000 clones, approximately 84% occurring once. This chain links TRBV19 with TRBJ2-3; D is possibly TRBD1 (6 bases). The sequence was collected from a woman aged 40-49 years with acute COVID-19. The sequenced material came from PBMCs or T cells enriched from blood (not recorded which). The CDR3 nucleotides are TGTGCCAGTAAACCCCAGGGGAGTACAGATACGCAGTATTTT. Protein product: CASKPQGSTDTQYF.